This T cell receptor beta chain stems from a study of T cells in Graves' hyperthyroidism and ophthalmopathy. The CDR3 regions of TCR beta were amplified from RNA transcripts. A set of HTBI primers served as the primers for a first-round RT-PCR of the TCR CDR3. MiXCR, run by TCRdb on the multiplex PCR reads, gives a single entry per CDR3 protein. The sample holds 490,000 or so distinct CDR3 sequences, about 20% seen once. This clonotype occurred a few times. The sequenced material came from blood. This sequence originates from a man in his forties with Graves' ophthalmopathy.

DNA for the CDR3: TGTGCCAGCAGCCCACCGACAGGGGTGGTCGCTGAAGCTTTCTTT. This codes for CASSPPTGVVAEAFF. The chain uses TRBV11-3 and TRBJ1-1; 8 bases are shared with TRBD1. The CDR3 contains 15 residues. Germline V gene data show CDR1 as SGHNT and CDR2 as YENEEA. V dropped 5 bases and J dropped 6; count of bases not matched to a gene: 11.